The clone carrying this TCR beta chain has a handful of counts. The antigen remains unidentified. The CDR3 consists of 15 residues. The ends were cut back, 2 bases at V and 4 bases at J, with 14 bases in the middle. CDR1 and CDR2 from the germline V gene are SNHLY and FYNNEI. One entry per CDR3 protein results from TCRdb running MiXCR on the PCR reads. The sample holds 460,000 or so distinct CDR3 sequences, around 23% seen once. This sample is drawn from a study of molecular identifiers for immune sequencing clone quantification. Study-wide points: One cell's worth of spiked Jurkat TCR RNA was reportedly detectable among approximately 980,000 naive cells. A shared barcode on identical TCR molecules could lead to underestimated sizes for highly expanded clones.

Construction of naive CD8 libraries employed about 20,000 to 1,100,000 sorted cells together with 10%, 30% or 50% RNA. As CD8+CD4-CCR7+CD45RA+ cells, naive CD8 T cells were sorted. This TCR derives from a human donor in good health. Some libraries in this study had Jurkat cell RNA spiked in. The sample taken for sequencing was naive CD8+ T cells from blood, with Jurkat cell RNA spiked in. Subset denoted: FACS-sorted CD8+CD4-CCR7+CD45RA+ naive T cells. This rearrangement joins TRBV2 to TRBJ1-2; D might be TRBD1 (6 bases). As DNA, the CDR3 is TGTGCCAGCAGTGAATTATTACAGGGAGGCTATGGCTACACCTTC. Protein sequence: CASSELLQGGYGYTF.